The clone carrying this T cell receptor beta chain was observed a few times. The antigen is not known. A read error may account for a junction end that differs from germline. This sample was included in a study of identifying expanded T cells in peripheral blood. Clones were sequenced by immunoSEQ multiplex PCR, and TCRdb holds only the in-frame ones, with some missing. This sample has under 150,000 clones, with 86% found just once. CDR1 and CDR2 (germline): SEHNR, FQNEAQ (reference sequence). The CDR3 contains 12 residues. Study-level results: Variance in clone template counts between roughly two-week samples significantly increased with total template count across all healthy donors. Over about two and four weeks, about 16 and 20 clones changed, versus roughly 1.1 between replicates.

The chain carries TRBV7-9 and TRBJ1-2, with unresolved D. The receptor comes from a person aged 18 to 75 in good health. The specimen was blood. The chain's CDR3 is CASSLDSRPVAF. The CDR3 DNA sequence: TGTGCCAGCAGCTTAGACAGTCGGCCCGTCGCCTTC.